This T cell receptor (beta chain) was captured in a study of blood T cell repertoires in COVID-19. Study as a whole: Collection of acute and convalescent COVID-19 samples took place in the United States, Italy and Spain.

Sequenced by immunoSEQ multiplex PCR; TCRdb stores in-frame clones only, minus some. Of some 120,000 clones in the sample, more than 80% were seen once. The Seattle patients, enrolled during active infection, were followed longitudinally. V gave up 4 bases and J gave up 0 bases; unmatched junction bases: 12. The CDR3 contains 18 residues. V usage is TRBV23-1 and J usage is TRBJ1-5; 7 bases are a match to TRBD1. TRBV23-1 has ORF status, its function being uncertain. This clonotype was obtained from a woman of 80 years or more with COVID-19, enrolled during active disease. Sequenced material: peripheral blood. This CDR3 reads CASSLLRDSVYSNQPQHF. The CDR3 coding sequence is TGCGCCAGCAGTCTTCTCCGGGACAGCGTTTATAGCAATCAGCCCCAGCATTTT.